One T cell receptor (beta chain) is described in this entry. This record comes from a study of shared clonotypes between healthy human individuals. CDR1 and CDR2 (germline): SGHRS, YFSETQ. V was cut by 5 bases and J by 1 base, with 12 bases left in between. The CDR3 is made up of 14 amino acids. Several immunoSEQ 96-well plates shared each subset's DNA, each plate a replicate. Clones were read by immunoSEQ multiplex PCR, and TCRdb kept only the in-frame ones, dropping some. The sample includes around 1,900,000 clones, over 85% of them seen just once. As defined, naive CD8 cells were CD45RO-negative and positively selected for CCR7, with terminally differentiated effector memory CD45RA+ cells excluded.

The sequenced sample consisted of naive CD8+ T cells from PBMCs. The chain links TRBV5-1 to TRBJ1-1, with a possible D match to TRBD1 (6 bases). The clonotype originates from a man between 18 and 29 years old in good health. Some clones in this sample may be carry-over from other donors' samples. Written as DNA, the CDR3 is TGCGCCAGCAGTTGGACAGCACAGAACACTGAAGCTTTCTTT. It is translated as CASSWTAQNTEAFF.